This T cell receptor (beta chain) originates from a study of cytomegalovirus exposure and HLA in healthy donors (dated 2017 in TCRdb). A note on the overall study: According to an earlier analysis of a few hundred of the donors, 200 million or so T cells yielded 117 million unique TCR beta sequences and about 280 Gb of sequence data. To decide whether each TCR beta V gene segment behaved as functional or pseudogenic, an earlier analysis of over 500 of the donors relied on high-throughput TCR beta sequencing. The later analysis used no new phenotypic data to find candidate immune exposures, relying instead on TCR beta sequences and their occurrence across donors. The study aimed to test whether cataloging public T cell receptors could reveal signatures of past pathogen exposure. The study combined high-throughput TCR immunosequencing, statistical association of individual TCRs with disease status, and machine learning to predict cytomegalovirus infection status. The number of donors typed differed by locus, with roughly 620-630 for A, B, C, DRB1 and DQB1, more than 500 for DQA1, about 610 for DPA1, and around 450 for DPB1. HLA typing included class I and class II loci at four-digit resolution. All discovery cohort repertoires had been generated using a single sequencing platform. On average, roughly 240,000 unique TCR beta nucleotide sequences were sequenced per donor among some 430 genotyped donors of the cohort, with 15% to 20% of those sequences being non-productive. Using immunosequencing, the study profiled T cell repertoires from 640 or so subjects and related those repertoires to cytomegalovirus serostatus. A later genetic analysis took genome-wide SNP genotypes for 398 of the 666 donors and used that subset as a discovery cohort. The genetic ancestry cluster associated with self-reported Caucasian donors included around 76% of the approximately 430 genotyped donors. Roughly five DR-DQ haplotypes were handled as single units for association and clustering, since linkage in the cohort was strong. Donor age, sex, ethnicity and CMV serostatus were collected together with the repertoire data. A later analysis re-examined previously published TCR beta repertoires from several hundred donors and added high-resolution HLA genotyping to investigate patterns of TCR occurrence. In addition to the first cohort of 666 subjects, a separate validation cohort of over 90 different subjects was used. An early release covering around 630 HLA-typed donors comprised around 300 gigabases of sequencing data and roughly 86 million unique TCR sequences. The research as a whole found: A later genetic analysis reported fewer N-insertions in productive TCRs among donors in an Asian-associated ancestry cluster than the roughly 640-donor mean. In vitro tests confirmed that three of the cytomegalovirus-associated TCR beta chains recognize cytomegalovirus antigens. In a later analysis, HLA-associated TCR beta chains showed more clonal expansion and lower generation probabilities than non-associated chains that were equally common. Correlated functional status among segregating V segments might be attributable to linkage disequilibrium, but an unknown experimental factor could not be ruled out. Broadly in line with IMGT annotations, most TCR beta V segments showed up in productive rearrangements about 87% or about 30% of the time in an earlier analysis of a few hundred of the donors. The only immune exposure information available for the cohort was CMV serostatus. A cluster of highly shared sequence variants was judged likely to be a technical artifact of the sequencing pipeline. A further reported finding was that TCR beta sequences accurately predicted the HLA-A and HLA-B alleles for most subjects in the first cohort. Strong co-occurrence of HLA alleles, especially DR and DQ, made assigning TCR associations to individual alleles difficult. Because some donors lacked HLA typing at each locus, the association tests relied only on the typed subset. Only TCR beta chains were sequenced in this cohort, and the absence of alpha or paired-chain data limited detectable features. The earlier analysis of some 540 of the donors excluded 15 to 20 rarely observed V segments, including chromosome 9 orphons, because counts were too low. The study listed 150 to 200 TCR beta chains as associated with cytomegalovirus. The authors suggested that the approach could potentially be extended to other disease states and immunological phenotypes. According to a later analysis, TCR association rates differed among HLA loci, with DRB1 alleles showing the most associated TCRs and HLA-C alleles showing the fewest. Sequencing depth was assumed to be roughly uniform across donors in the presence/absence analyses, though that assumption may not hold. Most TCR sequences were seen in very few donors, while some public TCRs were found in many individuals. The classifier was reported to diagnose cytomegalovirus status with high specificity and sensitivity in both the original cohort and the validation cohort. According to a later analysis, parvovirus B19, influenza, CMV and Epstein-Barr virus appeared linked to several top co-occurrence clusters. At a false discovery rate of 0.05, a later analysis linked some 18,000 TCR beta sequences to specific HLA alleles. An association between a missense DCLRE1C variant and V-gene and J-gene trimming of TCR beta chains was found in a later genetic analysis and replicated in an independent cohort. Because the 87-base-pair reads could not distinguish some IMGT-functional V segments, including TRBV6-2 and TRBV6-3, those segments were excluded. A later analysis found that most CMV-associated TCR beta chains appeared HLA-restricted, with HLA associations seemingly driven largely by CMV exposure.

The cohort consisted of 666 healthy bone marrow donors. At the time of sampling, every cohort member was nominally healthy, though immune exposures that went unrecorded were likely present. The donor tested CMV seronegative, placing the donor among the 352 seronegative members of the cohort. A peripheral blood sample was collected from each donor, and TCR beta sequencing was performed on peripheral blood mononuclear cells. The Qiagen DNeasy Blood Extraction Kit was used to extract genomic DNA from the blood cell samples. The CDR3 measures 13 amino acids from cysteine to phenylalanine. Only the CDR3 DNA is retained, 39 bases long and in frame from the first base. CDR1 SGHVS and CDR2 FNYEAQ are derived from the germline V gene. V is shortened by 4 bases, J by 6 bases, and the region joining them spans 13 bases. Note on this clone: The antigen this receptor binds is unknown. No qualities accompany the bases; no much larger clone lies one base away.

Libraries were constructed by the immunoSEQ multiplex PCR assay. The multiplex PCR relied on a mix of 60 forward primers for TCR Vbeta segments and 13 reverse primers for TCR Jbeta segments. Amplification of the CDR3 region of rearranged TCR beta genes was performed with a multiplex PCR assay on genomic DNA. The amplified TCR beta libraries were sequenced on the Illumina HiSeq System as 87-base-pair reads. The source study handled its data this way. A later analysis tallied around 80 million unique TCR beta chains across the approximately 670 repertoires, and approximately 12 million of those chains were shared by two or more donors. Raw reads were error-corrected and collapsed into unique sequences with a nearest-neighbor algorithm that merged closely related sequences to remove PCR and sequencing errors. To assign V, D and J gene segments, CDR3 sequences were aligned to IMGT reference sequences. For a sequence to be retained, at least a six-nucleotide match to both a V gene segment and a J gene segment was required. Rearrangements were classified as productive when the CDR3 lacked stop codons and remained in frame with V and J, and all other rearrangements were classified as non-productive. CDR3 was defined by IMGT convention, running from the second conserved V-encoded cysteine to the conserved J-encoded phenylalanine. Sequences without an unambiguous match to a single V gene segment were excluded from the earlier analysis of several hundred of the donors. An earlier analysis of approximately 590 of the donors called V segments functional above 56.7% productive rearrangements and segregating when the between-donor standard deviation exceeded 5%. A statistical classification framework was developed to diagnose cytomegalovirus status using the catalog of TCR beta chain sequences. V and J gene assignment, in a later analysis, came from comparing TCR nucleotide sequences with IMGT/GENE-DB human TR gene sequences. Using the TCRdist pipeline, a later analysis assigned CDR3 sequences along with most-parsimonious VDJ recombination scenarios. In a later analysis, every TCR beta chain was defined by the combination of its CDR3 amino acid sequence and its V-gene family, and reads without a unique V-gene family were dropped. A later analysis removed 500 to 600 highly shared, low-generation-probability nucleotide sequences to deal with suspected cross-contamination and a sequencing artifact. For each public chain, a later analysis derived a clonal expansion index from normalized ranks of inferred template counts within each repertoire. Generation probabilities in a later analysis came from a VDJ recombination model fitted to out-of-frame rearrangements, and those results were checked against IGoR. In a later analysis, TCR-TCR, TCR-HLA and TCR-CMV co-occurrence was scored with hypergeometric tests, and a repertoire-size bias correction was applied to TCR pairs. In a later analysis, false discovery rates were estimated by permuting HLA or CMV assignments 20 times. In a later analysis, co-occurring TCRs were grouped using DBSCAN, and TCRdist sequence similarity was added for clustering within HLA-allele-positive subsets. Repertoires with fewer than 30,000 or more than 120,000 public chains, plus five repertoires with anomalous nucleotide sharing, were excluded from co-occurrence clustering. TCRdb stores this immuneACCESS table with in-frame sequences only. Part of the clones is absent; in the studies checked, under half of the shortfall reflects unresolved V genes, and no reason is known for the rest. D and trimming were read from the DNA, whereas the V and J calls and clone size are those reported in that table. This sample is represented by roughly 130,000 clones; around three quarters of them were singletons. The ten largest clonotypes hold 4.5% to 5.5% of the sample.

The TCR was taken from a man younger than 40 in good health and CMV-seronegative. The chain is encoded by TRBV7-6 joined to TRBJ2-7, with an unclear D gene assignment. Specimen: PBMCs. The DNA sequence follows: TGTGCCAGCAGCTCCCCCGTGTCCCTCGAGCAGTACTTC. Protein translation: CASSSPVSLEQYF.